This paragraph covers one T cell receptor beta chain sequence. TCRdb keeps only in-frame clones here, not all; method: immunoSEQ multiplex PCR. Of 200,000 or so clones listed, 88% are singletons. V was clipped by 0 bases and J by 1 base, with 6 bases between them. The CDR3 runs 14 residues. Per germline, CDR1 SGHAT and CDR2 FQNNGV. This specimen belongs to a study of blood T cell repertoires in COVID-19. Sample: PBMCs or T cells enriched from blood (not recorded which). The source is a woman in her thirties who had been exposed to COVID-19. V gene TRBV11-2 combines with J gene TRBJ1-1; D is unclear. CDR3 loop: CASSLDYRNTEAFF. Here the CDR3 DNA reads TGTGCCAGCAGCTTAGATTACAGGAACACTGAAGCTTTCTTT. Together with reference TRBV11-2 and TRBJ1-1, the CDR3 gives the full variable domain: EAGVAQSPRYKIIEKRQSVAFWCNPISGHATLYWYQQILGQGPKLLIQFQNNGVVDDSQLPKDRFSAERLKGVDSTLKIQPAKLEDSAVYLCASSLDYRNTEAFFGQGTRLTVV.